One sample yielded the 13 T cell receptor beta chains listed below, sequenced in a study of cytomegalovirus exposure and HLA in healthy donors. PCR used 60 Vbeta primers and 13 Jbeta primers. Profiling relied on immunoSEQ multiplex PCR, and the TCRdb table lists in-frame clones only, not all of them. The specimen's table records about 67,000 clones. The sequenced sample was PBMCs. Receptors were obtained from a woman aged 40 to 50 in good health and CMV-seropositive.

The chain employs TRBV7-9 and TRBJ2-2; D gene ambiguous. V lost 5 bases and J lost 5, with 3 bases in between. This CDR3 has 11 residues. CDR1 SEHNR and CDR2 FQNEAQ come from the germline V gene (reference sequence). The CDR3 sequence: CASSRTGELFF. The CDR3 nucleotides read TGTGCCAGCAGCCGGACCGGGGAGCTGTTTTTT. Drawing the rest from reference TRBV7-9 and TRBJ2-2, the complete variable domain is DTGVSQNPRHKITKRGQNVTFRCDPISEHNRLYWYRQTLGQGPEFLTYFQNEAQLEKSRLLSDRFSAERPKGSFSTLEIQRTEQGDSAMYLCASSRTGELFFGEGSRLTVL.

CDR3 amino acids: CASSRWSLGTEVDGYTF. Here the CDR3 DNA reads TGTGCCAGCAGTCGGTGGAGTCTAGGGACAGAAGTCGATGGCTACACCTTC. This rearrangement joins TRBV28 to TRBJ1-2; 7 bases match TRBD1. Germline V gene data show CDR1 as MDHEN and CDR2 as SYDVKM. Losses at the gene ends were 5 bases for V and 6 bases for J; bases not matched to a gene: 18. The CDR3 length is 17 residues.

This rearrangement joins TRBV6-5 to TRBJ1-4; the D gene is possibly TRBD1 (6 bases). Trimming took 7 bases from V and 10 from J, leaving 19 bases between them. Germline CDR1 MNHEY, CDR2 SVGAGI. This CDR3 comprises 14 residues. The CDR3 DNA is TGTGCCAGCAACCCTCCAGGGCTAGGGGGAAAACTGTTTTTT. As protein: CASNPPGLGGKLFF.

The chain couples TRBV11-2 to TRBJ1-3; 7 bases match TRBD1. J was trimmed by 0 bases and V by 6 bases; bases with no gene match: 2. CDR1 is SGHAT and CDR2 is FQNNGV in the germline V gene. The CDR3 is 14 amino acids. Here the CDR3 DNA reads TGTGCCAGCAGGACAGGGAACTCTGGAAACACCATATATTTT. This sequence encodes CASRTGNSGNTIYF.

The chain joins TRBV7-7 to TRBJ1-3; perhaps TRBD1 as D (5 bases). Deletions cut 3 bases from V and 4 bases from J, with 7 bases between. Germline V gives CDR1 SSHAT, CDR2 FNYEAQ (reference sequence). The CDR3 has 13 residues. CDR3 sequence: CASSLTDGNTIYF. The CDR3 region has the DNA TGTGCCAGCAGCTTGACAGACGGAAACACCATATATTTT. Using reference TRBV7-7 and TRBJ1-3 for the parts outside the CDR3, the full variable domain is GAGVSQSPRYKVTKRGQDVTLRCDPISSHATLYWYQQALGQGPEFLTYFNYEAQPDKSGLPSDRFSAERPEGSISTLTIQRTEQRDSAMYRCASSLTDGNTIYFGEGSWLTVV.

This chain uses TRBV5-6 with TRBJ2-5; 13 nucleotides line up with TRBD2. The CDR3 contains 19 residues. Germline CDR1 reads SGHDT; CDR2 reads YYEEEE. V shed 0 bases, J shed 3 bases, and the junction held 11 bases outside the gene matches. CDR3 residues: CASSLAHTAGTSGKETQYF. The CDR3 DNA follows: TGTGCCAGCAGCTTGGCTCATACCGCCGGGACTAGCGGGAAAGAGACCCAGTACTTC.

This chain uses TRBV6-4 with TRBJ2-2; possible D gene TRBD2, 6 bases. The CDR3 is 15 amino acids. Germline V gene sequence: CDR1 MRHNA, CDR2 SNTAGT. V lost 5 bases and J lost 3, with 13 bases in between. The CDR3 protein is CASSPRELDTGELFF. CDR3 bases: TGTGCCAGCAGTCCCCGGGAGTTGGACACCGGGGAGCTGTTTTTT.

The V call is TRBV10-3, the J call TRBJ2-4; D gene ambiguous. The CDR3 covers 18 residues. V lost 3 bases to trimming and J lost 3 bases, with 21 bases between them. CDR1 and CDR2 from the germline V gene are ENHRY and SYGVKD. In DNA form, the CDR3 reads TGTGCCATCAGTGATTCGATCGAGCCCCGCGCTAGCAAAAACATTCAGTACTTC. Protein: CAISDSIEPRASKNIQYF.

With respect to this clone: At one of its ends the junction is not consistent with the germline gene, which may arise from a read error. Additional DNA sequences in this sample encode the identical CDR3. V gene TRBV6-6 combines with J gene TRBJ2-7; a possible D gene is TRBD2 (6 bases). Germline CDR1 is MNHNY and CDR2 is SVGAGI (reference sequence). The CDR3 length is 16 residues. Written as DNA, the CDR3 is TGCGCCAGCAGTTCCACCATCTTGGGGGGAAGAAACGAGCAGTACTTC. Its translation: CASSSTILGGRNEQYF.

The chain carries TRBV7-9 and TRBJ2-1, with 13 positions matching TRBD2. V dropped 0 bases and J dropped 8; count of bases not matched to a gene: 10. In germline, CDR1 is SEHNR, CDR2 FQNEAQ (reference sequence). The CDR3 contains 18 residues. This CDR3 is CASSLAELAGGASDEQFF. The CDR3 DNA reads TGTGCCAGCAGCTTAGCGGAACTAGCGGGAGGGGCTAGCGATGAGCAGTTCTTC.

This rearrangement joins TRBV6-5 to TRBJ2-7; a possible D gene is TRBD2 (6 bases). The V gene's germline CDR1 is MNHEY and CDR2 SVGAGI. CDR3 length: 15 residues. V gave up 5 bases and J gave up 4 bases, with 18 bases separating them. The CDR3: CASSVSSGLSYEQYF. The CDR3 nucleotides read TGTGCCAGCAGTGTCTCGAGCGGGCTGAGTTACGAGCAGTACTTC.

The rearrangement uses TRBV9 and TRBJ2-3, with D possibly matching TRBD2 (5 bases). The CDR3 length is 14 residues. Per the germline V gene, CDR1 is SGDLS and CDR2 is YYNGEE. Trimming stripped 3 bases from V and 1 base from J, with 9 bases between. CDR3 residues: CASSASGRTDTQYF. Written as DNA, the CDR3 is TGTGCCAGCAGCGCCAGCGGCCGCACAGATACGCAGTATTTT. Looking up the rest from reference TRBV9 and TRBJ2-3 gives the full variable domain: DSGVTQTPKHLITATGQRVTLRCSPRSGDLSVYWYQQSLDQGLQFLIQYYNGEERAKGNILERFSAQQFPDLHSELNLSSLELGDSALYFCASSASGRTDTQYFGPGTRLTVL.

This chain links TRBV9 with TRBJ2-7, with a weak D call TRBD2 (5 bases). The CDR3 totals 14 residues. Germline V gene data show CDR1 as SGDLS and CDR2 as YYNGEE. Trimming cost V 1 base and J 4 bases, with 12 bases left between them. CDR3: CASSVTFEGYEQYF. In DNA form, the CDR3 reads TGTGCCAGCAGCGTAACGTTTGAGGGATACGAGCAGTACTTC.